This T cell receptor (beta chain) originates from a study of blood T cell repertoires in COVID-19. About the study: Sites across the United States, Italy and Spain contributed samples from acute and convalescent COVID-19. The cDNA or gDNA used as material had been derived from T cells, B-cell-depleted T cells, or PBMCs.

In the source study's methods: By means of reference gene primer amplification, nucleated cell counts were estimated. The assay was immunoSEQ multiplex PCR, and TCRdb's table has in-frame clones only and misses some. V, J and clone size are taken as reported in that table, and D and trimming were inferred from the DNA itself. The data contain fewer than 300,000 clones, around 82% of them singletons. In germline, CDR1 is GTSNPN, CDR2 SVGIG (reference sequence). This CDR3 is 13 amino acids long. Trimming pared 2 bases from V and 6 bases from J, leaving 8 bases between. The source of this sequence is a woman between 45 and 65 years old who had recovered from COVID-19. This sequence joins TRBV30 and TRBJ1-6; D gene unclear. Sequenced input: peripheral blood. The CDR3 sequence is CAWSLAVNSPLHF. The DNA of the CDR3 is TGTGCCTGGAGTTTAGCCGTTAATTCACCCCTCCACTTT.